Listed here is a single T cell receptor (beta chain). TCR beta CDR3 regions were amplified from RNA. Researchers ran a first-round RT-PCR on the TCR CDR3 using the HTBI primer set. Via MiXCR, TCRdb re-called the multiplex PCR reads, giving one row per CDR3 protein. Here the sample spans around 560,000 distinct CDR3 sequences, around 15% being singletons. This CDR3 is 13 amino acids long. Between the trimmed V and J ends, which lost 2 bases and 8 bases, there was a span of 12 bases. Looked up from germline, CDR1 is GTSNPN and CDR2 is SVGIG (reference sequence). Together with thyroid ultrasound, orbital computed tomography, serum thyroxine and TRAb, clinical symptoms were used for diagnoses. This entry is derived from a study of T cells in Graves' hyperthyroidism and ophthalmopathy. Study context: Peripheral blood collection took place at initial diagnosis, before any treatment.

This receptor was identified in a woman younger than 35 with Graves' hyperthyroidism. Sequencing input: blood. The chain couples TRBV30 to TRBJ1-4; D possibly corresponds to TRBD1 (5 bases). This chain's CDR3 is CAWSPRAREKLFF. CDR3 bases: TGTGCCTGGAGTCCCAGGGCGCGAGAAAAACTGTTTTTT.